These T cell receptor beta chains were read from a single sample in a study of T cell changes during pregnancy in multiple sclerosis. Sequenced by immunoSEQ multiplex PCR; TCRdb stores in-frame clones only, minus some. The sample lists around 61,000 clones; approximately 90% were seen once. This specimen consisted of peripheral blood, obtained in the first trimester of pregnancy. These receptors were taken from a female donor in good health, enrolled as a control in a pregnancy study. Both conserved end residues are part of each CDR3. D genes are given only for firm matches. Some rows have no size entry. The others give once, few or many, or a class for an expanded clone.

J,V,D,size,DNA,CDR3
TRBJ2-2,TRBV10-3,TRBD1,NA,TGTGCCATCAGTGCCGGACAGGGGGCGAACACCGGGGAGCTGTTTTTT,CAISAGQGANTGELFF
TRBJ2-3,TRBV14,TRBD2,NA,TGTGCCAGCAGCCAAGGTTACGGGGGGACCCGCACAGATACGCAGTATTTT,CASSQGYGGTRTDTQYF
TRBJ2-1,TRBV9,TRBD2,NA,TGTGCCAGCAGCGTAGCTACCCGGACTAGCGGGTTCCGCTCCTACAATGAGCAGTTCTTC,CASSVATRTSGFRSYNEQFF
TRBJ2-5,TRBV6-5,NA,once,TGTGCCAGCAGTTTAGAACAGGGAATTGAAGAGACCCAGTACTTC,CASSLEQGIEETQYF
TRBJ2-3,TRBV7-9,TRBD2,NA,TGTGCCAGCAGCTCCGGGGGGGCCGGCACAGATACGCAGTATTTT,CASSSGGAGTDTQYF
TRBJ2-7,TRBV27,NA,NA,TGTGCCAGCAGTTTAGGTATCTTGTTGGGGAGCTCCTACGAGCAGTACTTC,CASSLGILLGSSYEQYF
TRBJ2-3,TRBV4-3,TRBD2,once,TGCGCCAGCAGCCAAAGCGGGGGTGGCGCAGATACGCAGTATTTT,CASSQSGGGADTQYF
TRBJ2-2,TRBV4-3,NA,NA,TGCGCCAGCAGCCAAGAAATCAGGGCCGGGGAGCTGTTTTTT,CASSQEIRAGELFF
TRBJ2-3,TRBV6-4,NA,NA,TGTGCCAGCAGCCCGGGACTGAGCACAGATACGCAGTATTTT,CASSPGLSTDTQYF
TRBJ1-1,TRBV30,NA,NA,TGTGCCTGGGGCGTCGGGGTGACTGAAGCTTTCTTT,CAWGVGVTEAFF
TRBJ2-2,TRBV7-8,NA,NA,TGTGCCAGCAGCTTCATCGTGGGGCCTACCTCGAACACCGGGGAGCTGTTTTTT,CASSFIVGPTSNTGELFF
TRBJ2-7,TRBV7-2,TRBD2,NA,TGTGCCAGCAGCTTAGGTCTAGCGGGGGCCTACGAGCAGTACTTC,CASSLGLAGAYEQYF
TRBJ1-5,TRBV25-1,NA,NA,TGTGCCAGCAGTACCCTGATGGGGCGGCCCCAGCATTTT,CASSTLMGRPQHF
TRBJ2-5,TRBV7-3,TRBD2,NA,TGTGCCACCAAAAGCGAGCGGGGCCCCCAAGAGACCCAGTACTTC,CATKSERGPQETQYF
TRBJ2-3,TRBV5-6,NA,NA,TGTGCCAGCAGCCAACAGGTAGGAGATACGCAGTATTTT,CASSQQVGDTQYF
TRBJ2-7,TRBV4-1,TRBD1,NA,TGCGCCAGCAGCCCTGACAGGGACGAGCAGTACTTC,CASSPDRDEQYF
TRBJ2-3,TRBV6-6,TRBD2,NA,TGTGCCAGCAGTTCAATTGCGGGGGAGGCAGATACGCAGTATTTT,CASSSIAGEADTQYF
TRBJ1-4,TRBV7-9,NA,once,TGTGCCAGCAGCTTAGGGGCCGGGACTCCCTTAGGTGAAAAACTGTTTTTT,CASSLGAGTPLGEKLFF
TRBJ2-2,TRBV6-6,TRBD2,NA,TGTGCCAGCACCCCCCGGACTAGCCTGAGGGCCGGGGAGCTGTTTTTT,CASTPRTSLRAGELFF
TRBJ1-2,TRBV5-4,TRBD1,once,TGTGCCAGCGGATTAGCCCAGGGGGCCGATGGCTACACCTTC,CASGLAQGADGYTF